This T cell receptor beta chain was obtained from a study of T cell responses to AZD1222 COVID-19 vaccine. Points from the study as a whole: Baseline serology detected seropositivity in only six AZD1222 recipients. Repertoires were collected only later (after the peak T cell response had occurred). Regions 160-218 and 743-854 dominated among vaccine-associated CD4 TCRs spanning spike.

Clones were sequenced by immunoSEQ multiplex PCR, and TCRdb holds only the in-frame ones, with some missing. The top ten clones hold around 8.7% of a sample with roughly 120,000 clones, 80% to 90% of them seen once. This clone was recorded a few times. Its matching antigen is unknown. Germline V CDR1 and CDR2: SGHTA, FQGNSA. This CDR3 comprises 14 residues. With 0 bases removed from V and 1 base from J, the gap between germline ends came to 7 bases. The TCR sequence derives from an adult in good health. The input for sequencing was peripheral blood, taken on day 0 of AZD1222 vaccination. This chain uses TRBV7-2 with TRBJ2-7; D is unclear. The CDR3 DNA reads TGTGCCAGCAGCTTAGCGTTCAGTTCCTACGAGCAGTACTTC. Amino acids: CASSLAFSSYEQYF. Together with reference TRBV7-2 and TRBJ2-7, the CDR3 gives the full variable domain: GAGVSQSPSNKVTEKGKDVELRCDPISGHTALYWYRQSLGQGLEFLIYFQGNSAPDKSGLPSDRFSAERTGGSVSTLTIQRTQQEDSAVYLCASSLAFSSYEQYFGPGTRLTVT.